These 12 T cell receptor beta chains were all obtained from the same sample, sequenced in a study of cytomegalovirus exposure and HLA in healthy donors. 13 Jbeta primers and 60 Vbeta primers were used for the PCR. TCRdb's table, derived via immunoSEQ multiplex PCR, lists solely in-frame clones and lacks some. The top ten hold roughly 1% of the sample, which has about 130,000 clones, 60% to 80% seen once. Sequencing was performed on PBMCs. All receptors come from an older woman in good health and CMV-seronegative.

This clone was detected only once. The chain combines TRBV19 with TRBJ2-7, with D perhaps TRBD1 (5 bases). Per germline, CDR1 LNHDA and CDR2 SQIVND (reference sequence). Trimming removed 6 bases at V and 5 bases at J, with 17 bases between. The CDR3 is made up of 14 amino acids. The CDR3 coding sequence is TGTGCCAGTAGAGCCGGGCAGGGATTGGACGAGCAGTACTTC. Translated, it gives CASRAGQGLDEQYF.

The rearrangement links TRBV6-5 to TRBJ2-1; 11 bases are a match to TRBD2. CDR3 size: 16 residues. J lost 6 bases, V lost 1 base, and 5 bases had no gene match. CDR1 MNHEY and CDR2 SVGAGI come from the germline V gene. For the CDR3, the DNA is TGTGCCAGCAGTTACTGGGTAGCGGGAGGGGGCAATGAGCAGTTCTTC. Its protein product is CASSYWVAGGGNEQFF.

The chain uses TRBV30 and TRBJ1-6; the match to TRBD1 covers 10 bases. CDR3 length: 14 amino acids. CDR1 is GTSNPN and CDR2 is SVGIG in the germline V gene (reference sequence). Unmatched junction bases numbered 5, after V lost 3 bases and J lost 9 bases. DNA of the CDR3: TGTGCCTGGAGCCGAGGACAGGGGGGTTCACCCCTCCACTTT. Translating it yields CAWSRGQGGSPLHF.

This sequence joins TRBV5-6 and TRBJ2-5, with 7 bases aligning to TRBD2. Germline trimming cut 0 bases from V and 7 bases from J; bases unmatched to any gene: 6. Per germline, CDR1 SGHDT and CDR2 YYEEEE. There are 14 residues in the CDR3. CDR3 sequence (DNA): TGTGCCAGCAGCTTGGGAAGCGGGAAGGGGACCCAGTACTTC. This encodes CASSLGSGKGTQYF.

The table lists this clone with a count of one. The chain recombines TRBV29-1 with TRBJ2-1; TRBD1 is a possible D gene (6 bases). CDR1 is SQVTM, CDR2 ANQGSEA, per germline. Trimming took off 7 bases at V and 0 bases at J, with 16 bases between the two ends. This CDR3 is 15 amino acids long. DNA of the CDR3: TGCAGCGATATGCAGGGGTACCTCTCCTACAATGAGCAGTTCTTC. Its translation: CSDMQGYLSYNEQFF.

This clone was seen a single time. The V gene is TRBV7-2, the J gene TRBJ1-1; the match to TRBD1 covers 7 bases. Germline V gene data show CDR1 as SGHTA and CDR2 as FQGNSA. The V and J ends lost 5 bases and 0 bases, in that order; junction bases with no gene match: 3. The CDR3 is 14 amino acids. CDR3 region: CASSRDRVNTEAFF. Here the CDR3 DNA reads TGTGCCAGCAGCCGAGACAGGGTGAACACTGAAGCTTTCTTT. The full variable domain, completed using reference TRBV7-2 and TRBJ1-1, is GAGVSQSPSNKVTEKGKDVELRCDPISGHTALYWYRQSLGQGLEFLIYFQGNSAPDKSGLPSDRFSAERTGGSVSTLTIQRTQQEDSAVYLCASSRDRVNTEAFFGQGTRLTVV.

The chain is built from TRBV19 and TRBJ1-2, with TRBD1 matching 8 bases. Germline V gene sequence: CDR1 LNHDA, CDR2 SQIVND (reference sequence). CDR3 length equals 13 residues. V shed 4 bases, J shed 4 bases, and the junction held 2 bases outside the gene matches. CDR3 sequence: CASSRGTGYGYTF. In DNA form, the CDR3 reads TGTGCCAGTAGTAGGGGGACAGGCTATGGCTACACCTTC.

The chain is built from TRBV6-5 and TRBJ2-2, with 7 bases aligning to TRBD2. V shed 2 bases, J shed 6 bases, and the junction held 0 bases outside the gene matches. The CDR3 loop spans 13 amino acids. The germline CDR1 and CDR2 sequences are MNHEY and SVGAGI. In DNA form, the CDR3 reads TGTGCCAGCAGTTACGGGGGGGCCGGGGAGCTGTTTTTT. This sequence encodes CASSYGGAGELFF.

Here the CDR3 reads CASSFPYLGRANTEAFF. For the CDR3, the DNA is TGTGCCAGCAGCTTCCCTTATTTGGGCAGGGCGAACACTGAAGCTTTCTTT. V and J are TRBV5-8 and TRBJ1-1, with D perhaps TRBD1 (5 bases). The CDR3 extends over 17 amino acids. Per germline, CDR1 SGHTS and CDR2 YDEGEE. The V gene lost 2 bases and the J gene lost 1 base, with 18 bases spanning the gap. Based on the CDR3 plus reference TRBV5-8 and TRBJ1-1, the full variable domain is EAGVTQSPTHLIKTRGQQATLRCSPISGHTSVYWYQQALGLGLQFLLWYDEGEERNRGNFPPRFSGRQFPNYSSELNVNALELEDSALYLCASSFPYLGRANTEAFFGQGTRLTVV.

The chain combines TRBV5-1 with TRBJ1-4; D not certain. The CDR3 runs 17 residues. Trimming removed 4 bases from V and 8 bases from J, with 24 bases in between. Germline CDR1 SGHRS, CDR2 YFSETQ. The chain's CDR3 is CASSLHLSLDTGEKLFF. DNA for the CDR3: TGCGCCAGCAGCCTCCACCTTTCGCTAGACACGGGAGAAAAACTGTTTTTT. The full variable domain, rest sourced from reference TRBV5-1 and TRBJ1-4, is KAGVTQTPRYLIKTRGQQVTLSCSPISGHRSVSWYQQTPGQGLQFLFEYFSETQRNKGNFPGRFSGRQFSNSRSEMNVSTLELGDSALYLCASSLHLSLDTGEKLFFGSGTQLSVL.

There are a few counts of this clone. The chain links TRBV7-2 to TRBJ2-5; D gene unclear. Trimming pared 5 bases from V and 3 bases from J, leaving 19 bases between. Germline V gene sequence: CDR1 SGHTA, CDR2 FQGNSA. This CDR3 comprises 16 residues. The CDR3 reads CASSDNGSSRKETQYF. The CDR3 DNA follows: TGTGCCAGCAGCGATAACGGGTCTTCAAGGAAAGAGACCCAGTACTTC.

V usage is TRBV27 and J usage is TRBJ2-1; 11 bases line up with TRBD2. V was clipped by 2 bases and J by 2 bases; unmatched bases: 8. CDR1 is MNHEY, CDR2 SMNVEV, per germline (reference sequence). The CDR3 covers 18 residues. This CDR3 reads CASSLPGLADHTYNEQFF. CDR3 coding DNA: TGTGCCAGCAGTTTACCGGGACTAGCGGACCACACCTACAATGAGCAGTTCTTC.